Sequencing of this T cell receptor (beta chain) was carried out in a study of T cell changes during pregnancy in multiple sclerosis. V lost 1 base to trimming and J lost 1 base, with 8 bases between them. From germline, CDR1 is SGHTA and CDR2 FQGNSA. CDR3 length: 14 residues. Here immunoSEQ multiplex PCR was the method, and the copy in TCRdb shows in-frame clones only, minus some. The repertoire consists of 25,000 to 35,000 clones, with around 90% occurring once and the leading ten covering approximately 0.5%. This chain links TRBV7-2 with TRBJ2-7; D not resolved. This receptor was identified in a female donor in good health, enrolled as a control in a pregnancy study. The sample was CD4+ T cells from peripheral blood mononuclear cells, taken in the third trimester of pregnancy. For the CDR3, the DNA is TGTGCCAGCAGCTTAGGGCAGGCATCCTACGAGCAGTACTTC. It specifies CASSLGQASYEQYF.